These 17 T cell receptor beta chains came from one sample sequenced in a study of blood T cell repertoires in COVID-19. Repertoires were generated with immunoSEQ multiplex PCR, while TCRdb's copy carries only in-frame clones and drops some. This sample yields 100,000 to 150,000 clones, of which approximately 86% are seen a single time; about 2.5% belongs to the top ten. Sequenced input: PBMCs or T cells enriched from blood (not recorded which). These receptors were collected from a woman between 45 and 65 years old who had recovered from COVID-19.

The chain carries TRBV7-9 and TRBJ1-6; 8 bases match TRBD1. V trimming: 5 bases; J trimming: 8 bases; junction bases outside the gene matches: 5. The V gene's germline CDR1 is SEHNR and CDR2 FQNEAQ (reference sequence). CDR3 size: 14 residues. CDR3 protein: CASSRDRGDSPLHF. The CDR3 DNA is TGTGCCAGCAGCCGAGACAGGGGAGATTCACCCCTCCACTTT.

A remark on this clone: The junction shows a germline mismatch at one end, possibly a read error. The chain employs TRBV6-5 and TRBJ1-1, with D possibly matching TRBD1 (5 bases). Per germline, CDR1 MNHEY and CDR2 SVGAGI. This CDR3 region has 13 residues. In DNA form, the CDR3 reads TGTGCCAGCACTTACTCCAGGGACACTGAAGCTTTCTTT. Encoded protein: CASTYSRDTEAFF.

The V and J genes are TRBV9 and TRBJ2-7; D possibly corresponds to TRBD1 (5 bases). The ends were cut back, 0 bases at V and 6 bases at J, with 16 bases in the middle. The CDR3 contains 15 residues. Per the germline V gene, CDR1 is SGDLS and CDR2 is YYNGEE. The CDR3 bases are TGTGCCAGCAGCGTAGCTGGGCAAGGGGCTGGCGAGCAGTACTTC. Protein sequence: CASSVAGQGAGEQYF.

This sequence joins TRBV7-2 and TRBJ1-2; TRBD1 might be the D (6 bases). Between the trimmed V and J ends, which lost 1 base and 5 bases, there was a span of 11 bases. Germline-derived CDR1 and CDR2 are SGHTA and FQGNSA. This CDR3 is built from 14 residues. The CDR3 DNA sequence: TGTGCCAGCAGCTTAGTCAGCCAGGGGTATGGCTACACCTTC. This codes for CASSLVSQGYGYTF.

The CDR3 nucleotides are TGTGCCAGCAGCGAGGGCCAGAGGATATTCGGGGCCAACGTCCTGACTTTC. This sequence encodes CASSEGQRIFGANVLTF. The chain uses TRBV13 and TRBJ2-6, with a tentative D call TRBD2 (5 bases). The length of the CDR3 is 17 residues. V was cut by 5 bases and J by 4 bases, with 18 bases left in between. CDR1 is PRHDT, CDR2 FYEKMQ, per germline (reference sequence).

The chain couples TRBV11-3 to TRBJ2-7; 8 bases map to TRBD1. This CDR3 has 13 amino acids. Germline-derived CDR1 and CDR2 are SGHNT and YENEEA. The trim removed 4 bases at V and 3 bases at J, leaving 2 bases unmatched. The CDR3 here is CASSSGTGYEQYF. CDR3 coding DNA: TGTGCCAGCAGCTCCGGGACAGGCTACGAGCAGTACTTC.

The chain joins TRBV5-6 to TRBJ2-3; the D gene is possibly TRBD2 (7 bases). Between the trimmed V and J ends, which lost 0 bases and 2 bases, there was a span of 10 bases. Germline values: CDR1 SGHDT, CDR2 YYEEEE. The length of the CDR3 is 15 residues. This CDR3 is CASSLGGGLTDTQYF. Written as DNA, the CDR3 is TGTGCCAGCAGCTTGGGCGGGGGCCTCACAGATACGCAGTATTTT.

Only one count was recorded for this clone. This chain connects TRBV6-2 or TRBV6-3 to TRBJ1-1; weak D call: TRBD1 (5 bases). The CDR3 covers 15 residues. Per germline, CDR1 MNHEY and CDR2 SVGEGT. The V and J ends lost 2 bases and 3 bases respectively, with 13 bases between them. The CDR3 DNA is TGTGCCAGCAGTTACGGGGGGTTGCAGGACACTGAAGCTTTCTTT. Its translation: CASSYGGLQDTEAFF.

The rearrangement joins TRBV10-1 to TRBJ2-7; D might be TRBD2 (6 bases). Germline CDR1 reads WNHNN; CDR2 reads SYGVQD (reference sequence). The CDR3 contains 12 residues. V was shortened by 2 bases and J by 7 bases, with 9 bases between the two germline ends. The CDR3 nucleotides read TGCGCCAGCAGTGAGCCCCGGGGGGAGCAGTACTTC. Its translation is CASSEPRGEQYF.

This CDR3 is CASGTANYNSPLHF. The CDR3 DNA reads TGTGCTAGTGGTACAGCAAATTATAATTCACCCCTCCACTTT. J is TRBJ1-6 and V is TRBV12-5; D uncertain. Trimming cost V 5 bases and J 4 bases, with 9 bases left between them. CDR3 length: 14 residues. Germline V lookup: CDR1 LGHNT, CDR2 FRNRAP. Using reference TRBV12-5 and TRBJ1-6 for the parts outside the CDR3, the full variable domain is DARVTQTPRHKVTEMGQEVTMRCQPILGHNTVFWYRQTMMQGLELLAYFRNRAPLDDSGMPKDRFSAEMPDATLATLKIQPSEPRDSAVYFCASGTANYNSPLHFGNGTRLTVT.

This chain joins TRBV28 and TRBJ1-1; D remains unclear. The germline gives CDR1 MDHEN, CDR2 SYDVKM. The ends were cut back, 4 bases at V and 6 bases at J, with 9 bases in the middle. The CDR3 length is 12 residues. The CDR3 protein is CASSSVGSEAFF. The CDR3 nucleotides are TGTGCCAGCAGTTCGGTCGGTTCTGAAGCTTTCTTT.

J is TRBJ1-3 and V is TRBV2; D is perhaps TRBD1 (6 bases). Trimming took off 8 bases at V and 0 bases at J, with 14 bases between the two ends. This CDR3 is 15 amino acids long. Germline lookup yields CDR1 SNHLY and CDR2 FYNNEI. CDR3 in amino acids: CASLLDSTSGNTIYF. The CDR3 coding sequence is TGTGCCAGCCTATTGGACAGCACCTCTGGAAACACCATATATTTT.

The chain combines TRBV7-8 with TRBJ2-7, with D possibly TRBD2 on 7 matching bases. Germline V gives CDR1 SGHVS, CDR2 FQNEAQ. The CDR3 is 16 residues long. V dropped 5 bases and J dropped 0 bases, with 17 bases sitting between them. The CDR3, as DNA: TGTGCCAGCAGCCCGATCCCGCGGGGGCCCTCCTACGAGCAGTACTTC. This codes for CASSPIPRGPSYEQYF.

Only one count was recorded for this clone. The chain employs TRBV7-2 and TRBJ1-2; TRBD1 matches 9 bases. This CDR3 contains 14 residues. V lost 4 bases to trimming and J lost 4 bases; unmatched junction nucleotides: 4. CDR1 is SGHTA, CDR2 FQGNSA, per germline. The DNA of the CDR3 is TGTGCCAGCAGCTCGGACAGGGGCATCTATGGCTACACCTTC. It encodes CASSSDRGIYGYTF. Based on the CDR3 plus reference TRBV7-2 and TRBJ1-2, the full variable domain is GAGVSQSPSNKVTEKGKDVELRCDPISGHTALYWYRQSLGQGLEFLIYFQGNSAPDKSGLPSDRFSAERTGGSVSTLTIQRTQQEDSAVYLCASSSDRGIYGYTFGSGTRLTVV.

The V and J genes are TRBV5-1 and TRBJ1-6, with D possibly being TRBD1 (6 bases). With 0 bases removed from V and 0 bases from J, the gap between germline ends came to 7 bases. The CDR3 has 16 amino acids. Germline assignment: CDR1 SGHRS and CDR2 YFSETQ. The CDR3 loop reads CASSLEQGSYNSPLHF. For the CDR3, the DNA is TGCGCCAGCAGCTTGGAACAGGGCTCCTATAATTCACCCCTCCACTTT.

This clone was seen a single time. The chain employs TRBV6-5 and TRBJ1-5, with TRBD1 matching over 9 bases. The trim removed 4 bases at V and 4 bases at J, leaving 8 bases unmatched. Per the germline V gene, CDR1 is MNHEY and CDR2 is SVGAGI. The CDR3 consists of 16 residues. The CDR3: CASSSIRTGANQPQHF. The CDR3, as DNA: TGTGCCAGCAGTTCTATCCGGACAGGGGCAAATCAGCCCCAGCATTTT.

The CDR3 region has the DNA TGTGCCAGCAGCTGGAGGACAGGGGCAACTAATGAAAAACTGTTTTTT. Protein product: CASSWRTGATNEKLFF. This chain uses TRBV5-6 with TRBJ1-4; 9 bases match TRBD1. The CDR3 loop spans 16 amino acids. The germline CDR1 and CDR2 sequences are SGHDT and YYEEEE. V shed 3 bases and J 0 bases; nucleotides not matched to a gene: 3.